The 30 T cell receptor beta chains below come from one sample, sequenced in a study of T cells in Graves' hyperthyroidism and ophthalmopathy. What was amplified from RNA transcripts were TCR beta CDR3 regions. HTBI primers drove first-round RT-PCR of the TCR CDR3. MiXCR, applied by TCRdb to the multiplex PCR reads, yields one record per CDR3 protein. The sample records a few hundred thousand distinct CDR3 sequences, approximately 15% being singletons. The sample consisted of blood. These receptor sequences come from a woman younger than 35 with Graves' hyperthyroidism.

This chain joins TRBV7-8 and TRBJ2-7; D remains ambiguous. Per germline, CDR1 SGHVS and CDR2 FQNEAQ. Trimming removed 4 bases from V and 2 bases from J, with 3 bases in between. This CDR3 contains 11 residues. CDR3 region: CASSSTYEQYV. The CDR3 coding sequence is TGTGCCAGCAGCTCTACCTACGAGCAGTACGTC.

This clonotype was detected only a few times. In nucleotides, the CDR3 is TGCAGTGCTAAGCCCACCTATGCACACGCATCGGTTGAGCAGTTCTTC. Encoded protein: CSAKPTYAHASVEQFF. The genes are TRBV20-1 and TRBJ2-1; the D is unclear. Trimming removed 4 bases from V and 9 bases from J, with 25 bases in between. CDR3 size: 16 residues. CDR1 and CDR2 from the germline V gene are DFQATT and SNEGSKA (reference sequence).

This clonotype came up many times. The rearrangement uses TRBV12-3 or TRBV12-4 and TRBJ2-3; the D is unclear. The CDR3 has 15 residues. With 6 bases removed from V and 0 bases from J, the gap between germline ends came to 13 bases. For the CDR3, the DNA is TGTGCCAGCAGCCCCCTTGTACCTAGCACAGATACGCAGTATTTT. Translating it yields CASSPLVPSTDTQYF.

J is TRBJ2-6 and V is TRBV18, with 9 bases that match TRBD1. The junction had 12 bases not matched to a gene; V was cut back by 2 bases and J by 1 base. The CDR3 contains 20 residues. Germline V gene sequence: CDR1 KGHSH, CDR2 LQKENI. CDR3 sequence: CASSPSTGGPLSSGANVLTF. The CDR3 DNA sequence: TGTGCCAGCTCACCATCGACAGGGGGACCTCTTTCGTCTGGGGCCAACGTCCTGACTTTC.

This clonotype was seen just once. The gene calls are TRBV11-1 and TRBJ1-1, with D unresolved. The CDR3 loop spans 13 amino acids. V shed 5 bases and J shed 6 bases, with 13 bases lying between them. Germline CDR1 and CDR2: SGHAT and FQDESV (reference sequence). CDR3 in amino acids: CASSRERSAEAFF. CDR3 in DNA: TGTGCCAGCAGCCGTGAGAGGTCCGCTGAAGCTTTCTTT. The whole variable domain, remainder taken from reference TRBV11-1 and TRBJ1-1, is EAEVAQSPRYKITEKSQAVAFWCDPISGHATLYWYRQILGQGPELLVQFQDESVVDDSQLPKDRFSAERLKGVDSTLKIQPAELGDSAMYLCASSRERSAEAFFGQGTRLTVV.

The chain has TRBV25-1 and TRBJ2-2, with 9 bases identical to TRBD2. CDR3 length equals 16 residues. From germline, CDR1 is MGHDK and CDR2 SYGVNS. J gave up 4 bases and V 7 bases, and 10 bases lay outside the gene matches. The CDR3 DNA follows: TGTGCCAGCACAGGGGTCCTAGCGGGAACCACCGGGGAGCTGTTTTTT. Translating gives CASTGVLAGTTGELFF.

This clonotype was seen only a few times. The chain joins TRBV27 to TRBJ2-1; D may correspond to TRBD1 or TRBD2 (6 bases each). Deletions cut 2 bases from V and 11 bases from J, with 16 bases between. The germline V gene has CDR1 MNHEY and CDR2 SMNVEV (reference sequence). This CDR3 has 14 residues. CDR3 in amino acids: CASSLIEGGGQQFF. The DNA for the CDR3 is TGTGCCAGCAGTTTAATTGAGGGGGGCGGTCAGCAGTTCTTC.

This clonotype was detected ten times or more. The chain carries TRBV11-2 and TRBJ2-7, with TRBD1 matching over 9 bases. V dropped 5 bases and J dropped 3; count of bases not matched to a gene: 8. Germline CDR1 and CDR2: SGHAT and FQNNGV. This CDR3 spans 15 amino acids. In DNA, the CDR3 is TGTGCCAGCAGCCACACAGGGGGCGCATTCTACGAGCAGTACGTC. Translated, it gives CASSHTGGAFYEQYV.

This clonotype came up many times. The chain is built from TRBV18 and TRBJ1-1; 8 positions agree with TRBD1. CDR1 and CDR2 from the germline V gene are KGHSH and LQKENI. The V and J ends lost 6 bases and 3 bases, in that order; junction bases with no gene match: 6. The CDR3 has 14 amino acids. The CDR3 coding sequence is TGTGCCAGCTCCGCGGGGACAGGCTACACTGAAGCTTTCTTT. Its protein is CASSAGTGYTEAFF.

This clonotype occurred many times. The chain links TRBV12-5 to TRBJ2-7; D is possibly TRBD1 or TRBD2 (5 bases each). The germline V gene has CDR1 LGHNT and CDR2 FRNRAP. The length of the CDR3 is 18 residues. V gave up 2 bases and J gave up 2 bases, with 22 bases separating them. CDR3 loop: CASGLPSRGRGVTYEQYF. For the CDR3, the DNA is TGTGCTAGTGGTTTGCCCTCTCGAGGGCGAGGGGTGACCTACGAGCAGTACTTC.

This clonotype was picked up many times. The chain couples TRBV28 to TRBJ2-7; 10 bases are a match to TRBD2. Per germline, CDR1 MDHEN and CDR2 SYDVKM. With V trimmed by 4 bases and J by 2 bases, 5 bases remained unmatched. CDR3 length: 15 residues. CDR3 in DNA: TGTGCCAGCAGTTCGACTAGCGGGCTCGCCTACGAGCAGTACGTC. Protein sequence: CASSSTSGLAYEQYV.

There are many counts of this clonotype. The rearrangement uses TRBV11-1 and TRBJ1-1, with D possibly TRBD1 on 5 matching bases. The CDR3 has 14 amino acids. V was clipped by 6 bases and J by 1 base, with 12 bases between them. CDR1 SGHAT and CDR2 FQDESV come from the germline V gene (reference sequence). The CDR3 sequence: CASRDSSWNTEAFF. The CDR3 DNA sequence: TGTGCCAGCAGAGACAGTTCATGGAACACTGAAGCTTTCTTT.

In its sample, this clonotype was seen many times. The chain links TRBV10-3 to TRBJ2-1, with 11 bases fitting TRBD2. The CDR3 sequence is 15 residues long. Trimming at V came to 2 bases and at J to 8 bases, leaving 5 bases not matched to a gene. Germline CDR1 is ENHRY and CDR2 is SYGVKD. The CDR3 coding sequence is TGTGCCATCAGTGAGGGTAGCGGGAGGGCCGATGAGCAGTTCTTC. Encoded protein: CAISEGSGRADEQFF.

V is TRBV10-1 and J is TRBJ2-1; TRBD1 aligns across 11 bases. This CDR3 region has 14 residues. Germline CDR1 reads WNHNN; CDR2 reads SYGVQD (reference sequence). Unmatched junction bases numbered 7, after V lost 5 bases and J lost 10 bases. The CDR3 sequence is CASSTGTGGKEQFF. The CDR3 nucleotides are TGCGCCAGCAGTACCGGGACAGGGGGGAAGGAGCAGTTCTTC.

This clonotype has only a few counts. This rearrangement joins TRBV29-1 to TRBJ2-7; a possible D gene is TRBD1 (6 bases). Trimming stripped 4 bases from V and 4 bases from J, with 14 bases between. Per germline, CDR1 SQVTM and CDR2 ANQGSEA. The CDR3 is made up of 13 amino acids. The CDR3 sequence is CSVVVLGAYEQYV. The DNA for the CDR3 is TGCAGCGTTGTTGTTCTGGGGGCTTACGAGCAGTACGTC.

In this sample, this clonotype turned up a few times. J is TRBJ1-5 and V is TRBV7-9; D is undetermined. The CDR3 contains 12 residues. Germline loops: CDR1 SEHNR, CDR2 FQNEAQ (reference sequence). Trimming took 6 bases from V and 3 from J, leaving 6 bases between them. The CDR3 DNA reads TGTGCCAGCAGTGCTCCCAATCAGCCCCAGCATTTT. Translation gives CASSAPNQPQHF.

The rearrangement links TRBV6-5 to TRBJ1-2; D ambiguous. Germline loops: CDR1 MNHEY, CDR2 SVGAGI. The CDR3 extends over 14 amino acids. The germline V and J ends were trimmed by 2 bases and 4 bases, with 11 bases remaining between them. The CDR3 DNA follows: TGTGCCAGCAGTTACAGTGTGGGTCCCTATGGCTACACCTTC. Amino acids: CASSYSVGPYGYTF.

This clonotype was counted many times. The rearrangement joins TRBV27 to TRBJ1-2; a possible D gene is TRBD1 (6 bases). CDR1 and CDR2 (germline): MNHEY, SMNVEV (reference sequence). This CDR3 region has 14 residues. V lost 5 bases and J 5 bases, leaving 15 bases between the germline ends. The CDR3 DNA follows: TGTGCCAGCAGTCCTCGGACAGAAACATATGGCTACACCTTC. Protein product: CASSPRTETYGYTF.

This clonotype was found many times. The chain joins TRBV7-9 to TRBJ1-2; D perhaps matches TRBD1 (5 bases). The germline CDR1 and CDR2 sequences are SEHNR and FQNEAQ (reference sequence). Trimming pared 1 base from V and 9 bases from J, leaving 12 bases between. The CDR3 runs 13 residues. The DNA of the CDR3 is TGTGCCAGCAGCTTAGAGACAGTGGTTAGCTACACCTTC. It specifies CASSLETVVSYTF.

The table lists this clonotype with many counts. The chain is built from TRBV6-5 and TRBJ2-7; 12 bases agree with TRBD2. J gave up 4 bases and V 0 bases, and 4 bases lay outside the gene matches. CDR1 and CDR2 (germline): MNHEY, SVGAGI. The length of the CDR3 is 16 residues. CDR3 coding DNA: TGTGCCAGCAGTTACTCGCGACTAGCGGGAGTATACGAGCAGTACGTC. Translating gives CASSYSRLAGVYEQYV.

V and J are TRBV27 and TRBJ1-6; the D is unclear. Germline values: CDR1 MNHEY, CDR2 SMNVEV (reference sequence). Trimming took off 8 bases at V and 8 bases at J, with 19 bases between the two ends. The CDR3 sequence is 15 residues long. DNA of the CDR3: TGTGCCAGCGGACCATCCGGGTCCCGACATTCACCCCTCCACTTT. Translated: CASGPSGSRHSPLHF.

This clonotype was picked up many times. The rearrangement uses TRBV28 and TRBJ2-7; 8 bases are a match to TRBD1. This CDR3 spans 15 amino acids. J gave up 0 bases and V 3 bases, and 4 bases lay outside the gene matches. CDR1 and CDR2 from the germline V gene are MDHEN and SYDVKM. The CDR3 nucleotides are TGTGCCAGCAGTTTTGGACAGGGAAGCTCCTACGAGCAGTACGTC. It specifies CASSFGQGSSYEQYV.

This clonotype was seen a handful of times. CDR3 region: CASSGLGSTDTQYF. Here the CDR3 DNA reads TGTGCCAGCAGCGGCCTCGGGAGCACAGATACGCAGTATTTT. V usage is TRBV9 and J usage is TRBJ2-3; D is ambiguous. The CDR3 runs 14 residues. V was shortened by 3 bases and J by 0 bases, with 8 bases between the two germline ends. The germline V gene encodes CDR1 SGDLS and CDR2 YYNGEE.

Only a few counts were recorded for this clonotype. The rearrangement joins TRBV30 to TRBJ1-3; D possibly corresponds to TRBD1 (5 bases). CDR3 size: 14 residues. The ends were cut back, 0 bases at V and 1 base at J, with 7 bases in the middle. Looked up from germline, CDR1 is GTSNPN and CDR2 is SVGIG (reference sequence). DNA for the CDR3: TGTGCCTGGAGTGTTAAGGGGTCTGGAAACACCATATATTTT. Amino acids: CAWSVKGSGNTIYF. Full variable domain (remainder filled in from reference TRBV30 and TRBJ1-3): SQTIHQWPATLVQPVGSPLSLECTVEGTSNPNLYWYRQAAGRGLQLLFYSVGIGQISSEVPQNLSASRPQDRQFILSSKKLLLSDSGFYLCAWSVKGSGNTIYFGEGSWLTVV.

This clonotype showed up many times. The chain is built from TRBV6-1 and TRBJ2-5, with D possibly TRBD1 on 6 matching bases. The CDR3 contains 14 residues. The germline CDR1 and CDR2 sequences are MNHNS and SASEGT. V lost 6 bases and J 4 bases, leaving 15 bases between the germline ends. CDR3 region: CASSFPGHPETQYF. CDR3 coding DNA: TGTGCCAGCAGCTTCCCGGGACACCCAGAGACCCAGTACTTC.

The CDR3 nucleotides are TGCAGCGTTGAAGAGTCAGTATCACTCGCTGAAGCTTTCTTT. Translated, it gives CSVEESVSLAEAFF. V is TRBV29-1 and J is TRBJ1-1, with D uncertain. V lost 0 bases and J lost 6, with 14 bases in between. Per the germline V gene, CDR1 is SQVTM and CDR2 is ANQGSEA. The length of the CDR3 is 14 residues.

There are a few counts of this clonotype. The chain's CDR3 is CASSPYLILAGRTDTQYF. In nucleotides, the CDR3 is TGTGCCAGCAGCCCATACCTCATACTAGCGGGGCGCACAGATACGCAGTATTTT. This chain uses TRBV7-9 with TRBJ2-3; the match to TRBD2 covers 10 bases. The CDR3 has 18 residues. The germline V gene encodes CDR1 SEHNR and CDR2 FQNEAQ (reference sequence). V lost 5 bases, J lost 1 base, and 12 bases stayed unmatched. Full variable domain (outside the CDR3, taken from reference TRBV7-9 and TRBJ2-3): DTGVSQNPRHKITKRGQNVTFRCDPISEHNRLYWYRQTLGQGPEFLTYFQNEAQLEKSRLLSDRFSAERPKGSFSTLEIQRTEQGDSAMYLCASSPYLILAGRTDTQYFGPGTRLTVL.

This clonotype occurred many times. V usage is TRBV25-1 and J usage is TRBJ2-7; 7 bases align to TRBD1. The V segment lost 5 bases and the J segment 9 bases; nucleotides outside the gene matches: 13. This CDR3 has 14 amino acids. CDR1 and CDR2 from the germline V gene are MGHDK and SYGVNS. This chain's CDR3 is CASSWLSGGQTQYF. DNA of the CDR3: TGTGCCAGCAGTTGGTTATCAGGGGGACAGACGCAGTACTTC.

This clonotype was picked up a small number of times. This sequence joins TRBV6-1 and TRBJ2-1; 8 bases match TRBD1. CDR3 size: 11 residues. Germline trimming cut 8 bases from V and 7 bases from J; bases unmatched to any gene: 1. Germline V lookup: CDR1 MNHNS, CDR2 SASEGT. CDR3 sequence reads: CASQGANEQFF. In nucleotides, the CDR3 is TGTGCCAGCCAGGGGGCGAATGAGCAGTTCTTC.

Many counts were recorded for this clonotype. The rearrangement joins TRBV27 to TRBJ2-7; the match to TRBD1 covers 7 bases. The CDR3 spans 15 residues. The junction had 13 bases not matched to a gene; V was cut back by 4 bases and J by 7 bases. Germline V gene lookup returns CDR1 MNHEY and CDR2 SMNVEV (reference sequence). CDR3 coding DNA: TGTGCCAGCAGTTCCCTGCGGGCAGGGGGTGGTGAGCAGTACTTC. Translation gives CASSSLRAGGGEQYF.